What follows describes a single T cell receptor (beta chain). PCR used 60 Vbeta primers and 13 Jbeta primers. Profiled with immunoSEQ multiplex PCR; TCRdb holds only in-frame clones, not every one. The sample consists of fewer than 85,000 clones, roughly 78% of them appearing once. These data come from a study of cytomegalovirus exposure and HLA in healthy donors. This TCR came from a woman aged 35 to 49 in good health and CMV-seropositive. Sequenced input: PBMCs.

The CDR3 DNA reads TGTGCCACCAGCACCCTCAGGGGGATTAATCAGCCCCAGCATTTT. Translation gives CATSTLRGINQPQHF. The chain joins TRBV15 to TRBJ1-5, with 7 bases matching TRBD1. Per germline, CDR1 LNHNV and CDR2 YYDKDF (reference sequence). This CDR3 comprises 15 residues. Germline trimming cut 4 bases from V and 4 bases from J; bases unmatched to any gene: 7.